This entry lists 25 T cell receptor beta chains sequenced from one sample in a study of T-cell memory formation after mild COVID-19. A single record per CDR3 protein comes from TCRdb applying MiXCR to the 5' RACE reads. The sample consists of 300,000 to 400,000 distinct CDR3 sequences, roughly 15% of them appearing once. The sequencing sample was made of PBMCs or a T cell subset sorted from them (not recorded which). All receptors derive from a man aged 18 to 35 who had mild COVID-19 (a few samples of this study predate the infection). Cell type and time point are not known.

This clonotype has just a few counts. The chain couples TRBV10-1 to TRBJ2-3, with D perhaps TRBD1 (5 bases). V was clipped by 3 bases and J by 13 bases, with 20 bases between them. The CDR3 is 14 residues long. CDR1 WNHNN and CDR2 SYGVQD come from the germline V gene (reference sequence). In DNA, the CDR3 is TGCGCCAGCAGTGAAGTAATGCGGCAGGGAAAGGAGTATTTT. The encoded protein is CASSEVMRQGKEYF.

This chain links TRBV6-5 with TRBJ2-3; tentatively, D is TRBD1 or TRBD2 (6 bases each). V lost 0 bases and J 6 bases, leaving 13 bases between the germline ends. CDR1 and CDR2 (germline): MNHEY, SVGAGI. The length of the CDR3 is 15 residues. Here the CDR3 DNA reads TGTGCCAGCAGTTACTCGATCGGGGGCGCGGATACGCAGTATTTT. This translates into CASSYSIGGADTQYF.

This clonotype occurred a few times. The chain combines TRBV6-5 with TRBJ2-3; maybe TRBD2 (6 bases). The CDR3 contains 16 residues. Germline CDR1 reads MNHEY; CDR2 reads SVGAGI. V lost 4 bases and J lost 2, with 16 bases in between. The CDR3 region has the DNA TGTGCCAGCAGTTCCCAGCGGAGGGGTCTCACAGATACGCAGTATTTT. Residues: CASSSQRRGLTDTQYF.

This clonotype qualifies as medium-sized (0.01 to 0.1%). This sequence joins TRBV12-3 or TRBV12-4 and TRBJ1-2; D is unclear. The CDR3 spans 13 residues. Trimming stripped 4 bases from V and 7 bases from J, with 13 bases between. Written as DNA, the CDR3 is TGTGCCAGCAGTTCCAATGGTTTCGGTGGCTACACCTTC. Its protein is CASSSNGFGGYTF.

The rearrangement links TRBV12-3 or TRBV12-4 to TRBJ2-7; possibly TRBD2 for D (6 bases). The CDR3 spans 14 residues. V lost 3 bases and J 1 base, leaving 10 bases between the germline ends. Here the CDR3 reads CASSLGLASYEQYF. The CDR3 DNA follows: TGTGCCAGCAGTTTGGGCCTAGCGTCCTACGAGCAGTACTTC.

The CDR3 coding sequence is TGCAGTGCTCATCCGGGACAGGGAGGTGGCTACACCTTC. It yields the protein CSAHPGQGGGYTF. The gene calls are TRBV20-1 and TRBJ1-2, with TRBD1 matching 9 bases. The CDR3 loop spans 13 amino acids. V shed 5 bases and J 7 bases; nucleotides not matched to a gene: 8. CDR1 is DFQATT and CDR2 is SNEGSKA in the germline V gene (reference sequence).

This clonotype was counted ten times or more. The V and J genes are TRBV7-9 and TRBJ2-3; maybe TRBD2 (5 bases). This CDR3 has 15 amino acids. The ends were cut back, 3 bases at V and 0 bases at J, with 10 bases in the middle. Germline CDR1 and CDR2: SEHNR and FQNEAQ (reference sequence). The CDR3 protein is CASSFLGGSTDTQYF. The CDR3 DNA is TGTGCCAGCAGCTTCCTGGGCGGGAGCACAGATACGCAGTATTTT.

The chain combines TRBV4-2 with TRBJ2-7; 8 nucleotides match TRBD2. This CDR3 is built from 15 residues. The trim removed 2 bases at V and 4 bases at J, leaving 7 bases unmatched. Germline CDR1 and CDR2: LGHNA and YNFKEQ. This CDR3 reads CASSQRDGGGYEQYF. As DNA, the CDR3 is TGTGCCAGCAGCCAAAGGGACGGCGGGGGGTACGAGCAGTACTTC.

This clonotype was found many times. The chain couples TRBV5-1 to TRBJ2-2; 10 nucleotides match TRBD2. This CDR3 spans 17 amino acids. Germline V lookup: CDR1 SGHRS, CDR2 YFSETQ. V shed 0 bases and J 4 bases; nucleotides not matched to a gene: 6. CDR3 in amino acids: CASSLASGGAVTGELFF. CDR3 sequence (DNA): TGCGCCAGCAGCTTGGCCAGCGGGGGGGCCGTCACCGGGGAGCTGTTTTTT. The whole variable domain, filled in from reference TRBV5-1 and TRBJ2-2, reads KAGVTQTPRYLIKTRGQQVTLSCSPISGHRSVSWYQQTPGQGLQFLFEYFSETQRNKGNFPGRFSGRQFSNSRSEMNVSTLELGDSALYLCASSLASGGAVTGELFFGEGSRLTVL.

This clonotype was observed a few times. V gene TRBV20-1 combines with J gene TRBJ1-4; D is unresolved. The CDR3 extends over 16 amino acids. Per germline, CDR1 DFQATT and CDR2 SNEGSKA (reference sequence). Trimming shortened V by 2 bases and J by 4 bases, and 17 bases separated the two germline ends. The DNA of the CDR3 is TGCAGTGCTAGAACCGCGTTGGACCGGGTTAATGAAAAACTGTTTTTT. This encodes CSARTALDRVNEKLFF.

The chain carries TRBV20-1 and TRBJ1-2; possibly TRBD1 for D (5 bases). This CDR3 region has 13 residues. The V end was cut by 1 base, the J end by 6 bases, with 12 bases between. CDR1 DFQATT and CDR2 SNEGSKA come from the germline V gene (reference sequence). CDR3 loop: CSARGPGWDGYTF. The CDR3 DNA sequence: TGCAGTGCTAGAGGACCAGGGTGGGATGGCTACACCTTC.

This clonotype has only a few counts. The chain couples TRBV18 to TRBJ2-3, with D unclear. The CDR3 extends over 13 amino acids. Germline V gene sequence: CDR1 KGHSH, CDR2 LQKENI. Trimming shortened V by 11 bases and J by 1 base, and 13 bases separated the two germline ends. The DNA of the CDR3 is TGTGCCGCTCGGCCCCGGGGCACAGATACGCAGTATTTT. Translated, it gives CAARPRGTDTQYF.

The gene calls are TRBV7-9 and TRBJ1-1, with 8 bases aligning to TRBD1. This CDR3 comprises 15 residues. V shed 2 bases and J 4 bases; nucleotides not matched to a gene: 6. Germline CDR1 SEHNR, CDR2 FQNEAQ (reference sequence). The chain's CDR3 is CASSLRTGRGTEAFF. The CDR3 DNA reads TGTGCCAGCAGCTTAAGGACAGGGAGAGGCACTGAAGCTTTCTTT.

This clonotype was seen a handful of times. The chain uses TRBV29-1 and TRBJ1-1; TRBD1 matches 10 bases. The germline V gene has CDR1 SQVTM and CDR2 ANQGSEA. The CDR3 totals 13 residues. The ends lost 4 bases at V and 7 bases at J; junction bases unmatched: 6. CDR3 coding DNA: TGCAGCGTTGCCCGGACAGGGGGGAGTGAAGCTTTCTTT. Its protein product is CSVARTGGSEAFF. The complete variable domain, with remaining parts taken from reference TRBV29-1 and TRBJ1-1, reads SAVISQKPSRDICQRGTSLTIQCQVDSQVTMMFWYRQQPGQSLTLIATANQGSEATYESGFVIDKFPISRPNLTFSTLTVSNMSPEDSSIYLCSVARTGGSEAFFGQGTRLTVV.

This clonotype was seen more than once but under ten times. The chain employs TRBV6-6 and TRBJ2-5, with no clear D. The length of the CDR3 is 12 residues. V lost 6 bases and J lost 5, with 10 bases in between. Germline V gene lookup returns CDR1 MNHNY and CDR2 SVGAGI (reference sequence). The CDR3 DNA sequence: TGTGCCAGCAGCCCACTTCCGGAGACCCAGTACTTC. Translating gives CASSPLPETQYF.

This clonotype was detected only a few times. The chain couples TRBV5-1 to TRBJ2-3, with TRBD2 matching over 12 bases. In germline, CDR1 is SGHRS, CDR2 YFSETQ. CDR3 length: 17 residues. V shed 0 bases, J shed 7 bases, and the junction held 9 bases outside the gene matches. Written as DNA, the CDR3 is TGCGCCAGCAGCTTGGCCCCACTAGCGGGGGGCACGAATACGCAGTATTTT. Translation gives CASSLAPLAGGTNTQYF.

On this clonotype: An end of the junction differs from the germline gene, which may be a read error. V usage is TRBV20-1 and J usage is TRBJ2-2, with 7 nucleotides matching TRBD1. Germline V lookup: CDR1 DFQATT, CDR2 SNEGSKA (reference sequence). The CDR3 extends over 15 amino acids. The CDR3 bases are TGCAGTGCTAGAGAACAGGGGCCGAACATCGGGGAGCTGTTTTTT. This gives the protein CSAREQGPNIGELFF.

The chain combines TRBV6-5 with TRBJ1-3, with D possibly TRBD1 on 6 matching bases. V gave up 2 bases and J gave up 5 bases, with 10 bases separating them. CDR3 length equals 14 residues. Germline loops: CDR1 MNHEY, CDR2 SVGAGI. The CDR3 region is CASSYEQGRNTIYF. The CDR3, as DNA: TGTGCCAGCAGTTACGAACAGGGACGAAACACCATATATTTT.

This clonotype was seen at least ten times. The chain is built from TRBV5-1 and TRBJ2-4, with TRBD1 as a possible D gene (5 bases). The length of the CDR3 is 15 residues. The germline gives CDR1 SGHRS, CDR2 YFSETQ. V lost 0 bases to trimming and J lost 10 bases, with 17 bases between them. The CDR3 nucleotides are TGCGCCAGCAGCTTGGTATGGGGCTCGCAAGCGATTCAGTACTTC. Protein product: CASSLVWGSQAIQYF.

The chain is built from TRBV2 and TRBJ2-3; maybe TRBD1 (6 bases). In germline, CDR1 is SNHLY, CDR2 FYNNEI. The CDR3 loop spans 15 amino acids. Trimming left V 3 bases short and J 4 bases short, with 14 bases between. This CDR3 is CASSERQEFADTQYF. The CDR3 DNA sequence: TGTGCCAGCAGTGAGAGACAGGAGTTTGCAGATACGCAGTATTTT.

This chain joins TRBV2 and TRBJ1-6; TRBD1 aligns across 8 bases. This CDR3 has 14 amino acids. Germline V gives CDR1 SNHLY, CDR2 FYNNEI. Trimming at V came to 6 bases and at J to 9 bases, leaving 7 bases not matched to a gene. CDR3 region: CASRGSTGASPLHF. The DNA for the CDR3 is TGTGCCAGCAGGGGTTCGACAGGGGCTTCACCCCTCCACTTT.

This clonotype was picked up a small number of times. The V call is TRBV20-1, the J call TRBJ2-7; D may correspond to TRBD1 or TRBD2 (5 bases each). Germline V gene sequence: CDR1 DFQATT, CDR2 SNEGSKA (reference sequence). V gave up 5 bases and J gave up 6 bases, with 23 bases separating them. The CDR3 covers 15 residues. The CDR3 sequence: CSAPQPGPPSSEQYF. CDR3 in DNA: TGCAGTGCTCCACAGCCGGGACCGCCTTCGAGCGAGCAGTACTTC.

The rearrangement joins TRBV25-1 to TRBJ2-3; TRBD1 matches 7 bases. The germline CDR1 and CDR2 sequences are MGHDK and SYGVNS. The junction had 4 bases not matched to a gene; V was cut back by 2 bases and J by 2 bases. This CDR3 region has 15 residues. For the CDR3, the DNA is TGTGCCAGCAGTGAAGGGACAGCTATCACAGATACGCAGTATTTT. This gives the protein CASSEGTAITDTQYF.

This chain uses TRBV6-2 or TRBV6-3 with TRBJ1-2; 7 nucleotides align to TRBD1. Trimming took 7 bases from V and 4 from J; bases not matched to a gene: 9. Germline V gene lookup returns CDR1 MNHEY and CDR2 SVGEGT. This CDR3 contains 14 residues. The CDR3 nucleotides are TGTGCCAGCACCGAGACAGGGTTCGGCTATGGCTACACCTTC. Translation gives CASTETGFGYGYTF.

This clonotype has ten or more counts. The CDR3 protein is CASSVTSTDTQYF. The CDR3 coding sequence is TGTGCCAGCAGCGTAACTAGCACAGATACGCAGTATTTT. This chain joins TRBV9 and TRBJ2-3; D is ambiguous. This CDR3 has 13 amino acids. The V gene's germline CDR1 is SGDLS and CDR2 YYNGEE. Trimming removed 1 base from V and 0 bases from J, with 3 bases in between.